A selection of T cell receptor beta chains follows, all from one sample in a study of cytotoxic CD8 clonotypes in ibrutinib-treated CLL. Assay used: immunoSEQ multiplex PCR; TCRdb lists only in-frame clones, some missing. The repertoire holds around 42,000 clones, 50% to 75% seen once, with 20% to 25% in the top ten. Sequencing used PBMCs, obtained after 24 months of ibrutinib treatment. These receptors were collected from a human donor with chronic lymphocytic leukemia. The CDR3 runs from the conserved cysteine through the conserved F or W. D genes are given only for firm matches. Where a row states a size, it is once, few, many or the class of an expanded clone; other rows omit it.

cdr3_length	v_call	clone_size	d_call	j_call	cdr3_nt	cdr3_aa
19	TRBV7-6	.	TRBD2	TRBJ2-3	TGTGCCAGCAGTTCCTCTCTAGCGGGAGGCTCTCTGTACACAGATACGCAGTATTTT	CASSSSLAGGSLYTDTQYF
14	TRBV6-5	.	TRBD1	TRBJ2-5	TGTGCCAGCAGCTCGGACAGGGGGTTAGGGACCCAGTACTTC	CASSSDRGLGTQYF
14	TRBV29-1	.	TRBD1	TRBJ1-3	TGCAGCGCCCGGACAGGGGGGCCTGGAAACACCATATATTTT	CSARTGGPGNTIYF
14	TRBV7-8	.	.	TRBJ1-6	TGTGCCAGCAGCACGGGGGGGTATAATTCACCCCTCCACTTT	CASSTGGYNSPLHF
16	TRBV6-5	.	TRBD1	TRBJ1-2	TGTGCCAGCAGTTACGGAGGGACAGCTTCTAACTATGGCTACACCTTC	CASSYGGTASNYGYTF
15	TRBV5-6	.	.	TRBJ2-6	TGTGCCAGCAGCCCACGGAGGACTGGGGCCAACGTCCTGACTTTC	CASSPRRTGANVLTF
15	TRBV11-2	.	TRBD2	TRBJ2-2	TGTGCCAGCAGCTCCGGGACTAGTTACAGCGGGGAGCTGTTTTTT	CASSSGTSYSGELFF
17	TRBV13	.	TRBD1	TRBJ1-2	TGTGCCAGCAGCCTATCAGGACAGGGGGCTGTGGTCTATGGCTACACCTTC	CASSLSGQGAVVYGYTF
11	TRBV5-1	once	.	TRBJ2-7	TGCGCCAGCAGCCCGTTCTACGAGCAGTACTTC	CASSPFYEQYF
12	TRBV30	.	TRBD1	TRBJ2-7	TGTGCCTGGAGGGCGGACAGGGGCGAGCAGTACTTC	CAWRADRGEQYF
17	TRBV2	once	.	TRBJ1-3	TGTGCCAGCAGTGAAGTCTGGGCGGGGAGCTCTGGAAACACCATATATTTT	CASSEVWAGSSGNTIYF